This TCR beta chain was sequenced during a study of CD8+CD57+ T cells in acquired aplastic anemia. On the study more broadly: DNA from sorted CD4+ and CD8+ cells averaged about 3.2 ug. CD4+ cells from healthy donors averaged roughly 11 million reads. Study-wide results and caveats: Roughly 30 CD8+ CDR3 sequences occurred in both the patients and the controls.

This clonotype was seen only once. The antigen remains undetermined. Compared with germline, one end of the junction differs, possibly owing to a read error. Profiling that covered TCR beta VDJ and CDR3 relied on genomic DNA as its template. TCRdb re-derived calls from the reads in MiXCR, one entry per CDR3 protein. The table has around 170,000 distinct CDR3 sequences, just under 65% seen once; the top ten hold 45% to 50%. Germline CDR1 is SGDLS and CDR2 is YYNGEE. The CDR3 spans 16 residues. This TCR came from a human donor in good health. Sample: sorted CD4+, CD8+, or CD8+CD57+ T cells (not recorded which) from PBMCs. The gene calls are TRBV9 and TRBJ2-5; TRBD2 matches at 10 bases. CDR3 loop: CARSGAGLADQETQYF. CDR3 DNA: TGTGCCCGCAGCGGGGCAGGACTAGCGGATCAAGAGACCCAGTACTTC.